This T cell receptor beta chain was obtained from a study of blood T cell repertoires in COVID-19. Overall study context: PBMCs, B-cell-depleted T cells, or T cells provided the cDNA or gDNA that made up the material.

From germline, CDR1 is SNHLY and CDR2 FYNNEI. Deletions cut 1 base from V and 3 bases from J, with 13 bases between. The length of the CDR3 is 16 residues. The data were produced by immunoSEQ multiplex PCR, yet TCRdb's version contains in-frame clones alone and is incomplete. The table lists tens of thousands of clones, more than 75% of them singletons. This sequence was found in a human donor in a cohort sampled during active COVID-19. The specimen was peripheral blood. The chain joins TRBV2 to TRBJ2-1, with TRBD2 as a possible D gene (7 bases). The CDR3 bases are TGTGCCAGCAGTGAAGAGGCGGGGGCCCTCTACAATGAGCAGTTCTTC. It codes for CASSEEAGALYNEQFF.